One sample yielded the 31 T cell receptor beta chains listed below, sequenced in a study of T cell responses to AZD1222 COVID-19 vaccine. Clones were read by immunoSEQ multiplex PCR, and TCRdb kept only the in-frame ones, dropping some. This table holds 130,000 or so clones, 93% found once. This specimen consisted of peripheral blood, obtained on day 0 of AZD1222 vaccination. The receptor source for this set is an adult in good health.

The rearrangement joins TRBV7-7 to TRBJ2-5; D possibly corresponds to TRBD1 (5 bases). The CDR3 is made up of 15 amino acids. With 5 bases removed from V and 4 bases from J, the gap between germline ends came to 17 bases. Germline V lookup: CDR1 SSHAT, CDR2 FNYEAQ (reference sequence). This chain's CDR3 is CASSPMKGLAETQYF. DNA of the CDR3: TGTGCCAGCAGCCCAATGAAGGGGCTGGCAGAGACCCAGTACTTC. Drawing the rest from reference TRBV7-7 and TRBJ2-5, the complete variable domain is GAGVSQSPRYKVTKRGQDVTLRCDPISSHATLYWYQQALGQGPEFLTYFNYEAQPDKSGLPSDRFSAERPEGSISTLTIQRTEQRDSAMYRCASSPMKGLAETQYFGPGTRLLVL.

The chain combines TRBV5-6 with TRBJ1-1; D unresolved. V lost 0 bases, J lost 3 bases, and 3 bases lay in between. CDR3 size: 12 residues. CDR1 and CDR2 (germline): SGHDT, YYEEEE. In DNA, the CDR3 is TGTGCCAGCAGCTTGGGGTACACTGAAGCTTTCTTT. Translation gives CASSLGYTEAFF.

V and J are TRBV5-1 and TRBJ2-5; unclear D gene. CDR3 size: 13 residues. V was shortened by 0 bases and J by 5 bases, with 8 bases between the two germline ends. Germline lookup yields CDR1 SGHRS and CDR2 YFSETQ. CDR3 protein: CASSLEGSETQYF. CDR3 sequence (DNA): TGCGCCAGCAGCTTGGAAGGATCGGAGACCCAGTACTTC. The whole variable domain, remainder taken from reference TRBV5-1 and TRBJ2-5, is KAGVTQTPRYLIKTRGQQVTLSCSPISGHRSVSWYQQTPGQGLQFLFEYFSETQRNKGNFPGRFSGRQFSNSRSEMNVSTLELGDSALYLCASSLEGSETQYFGPGTRLLVL.

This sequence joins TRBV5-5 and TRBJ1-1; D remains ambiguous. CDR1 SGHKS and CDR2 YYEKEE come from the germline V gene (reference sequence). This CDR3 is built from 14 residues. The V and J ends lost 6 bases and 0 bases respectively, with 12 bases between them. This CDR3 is CASTLMVMNTEAFF. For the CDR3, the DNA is TGTGCCAGCACCCTGATGGTCATGAACACTGAAGCTTTCTTT.

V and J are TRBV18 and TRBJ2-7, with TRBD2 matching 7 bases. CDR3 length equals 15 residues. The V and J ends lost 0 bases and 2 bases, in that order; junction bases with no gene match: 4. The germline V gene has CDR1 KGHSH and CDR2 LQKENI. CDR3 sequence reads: CASSPPGLLAYEQYF. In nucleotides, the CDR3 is TGTGCCAGCTCACCACCGGGACTACTGGCCTACGAGCAGTACTTC.

The CDR3 DNA follows: TGTGCCAGCAGCCCTTGGCAGGGCGGGGGGCCCCAGCATTTT. It yields the protein CASSPWQGGGPQHF. The chain recombines TRBV7-9 with TRBJ1-5; a weak D match, TRBD1 (5 bases). V lost 5 bases and J 9 bases, leaving 17 bases between the germline ends. The CDR3 has 14 residues. Germline V gene sequence: CDR1 SEHNR, CDR2 FQNEAQ (reference sequence).

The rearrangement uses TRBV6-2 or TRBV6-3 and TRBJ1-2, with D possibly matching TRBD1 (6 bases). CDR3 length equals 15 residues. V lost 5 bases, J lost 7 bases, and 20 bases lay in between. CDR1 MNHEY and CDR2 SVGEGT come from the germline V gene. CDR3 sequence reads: CASSPLDSLTFGYTF. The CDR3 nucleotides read TGTGCCAGCAGTCCCCTGGACAGCCTCACTTTTGGCTACACCTTC.

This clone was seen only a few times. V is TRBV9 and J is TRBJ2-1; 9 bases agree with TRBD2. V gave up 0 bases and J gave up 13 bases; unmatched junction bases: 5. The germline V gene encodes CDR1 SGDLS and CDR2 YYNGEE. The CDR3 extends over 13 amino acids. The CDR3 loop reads CASSVAQRGDQFF. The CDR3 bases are TGTGCCAGCAGCGTAGCCCAGCGGGGGGACCAGTTCTTC.

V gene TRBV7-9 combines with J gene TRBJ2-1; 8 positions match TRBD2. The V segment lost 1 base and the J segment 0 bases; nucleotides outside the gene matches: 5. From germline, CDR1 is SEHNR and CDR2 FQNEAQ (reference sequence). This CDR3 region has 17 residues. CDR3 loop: CASSLVGGGRSYNEQFF. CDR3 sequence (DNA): TGTGCCAGCAGCTTAGTGGGCGGGGGGCGCTCCTACAATGAGCAGTTCTTC.

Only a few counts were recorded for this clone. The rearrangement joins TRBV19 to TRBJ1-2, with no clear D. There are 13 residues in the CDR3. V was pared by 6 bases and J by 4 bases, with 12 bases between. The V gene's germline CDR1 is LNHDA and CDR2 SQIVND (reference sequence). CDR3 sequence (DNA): TGTGCCAGTAGCCCCGACGGACGCTATGGCTACACCTTC. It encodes CASSPDGRYGYTF.

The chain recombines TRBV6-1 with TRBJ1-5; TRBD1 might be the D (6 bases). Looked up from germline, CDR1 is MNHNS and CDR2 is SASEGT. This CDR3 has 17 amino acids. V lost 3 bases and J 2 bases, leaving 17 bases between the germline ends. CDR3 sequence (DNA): TGTGCCAGCAGTGACTATGGCAGGGGATCGGGCAATCAGCCCCAGCATTTT. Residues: CASSDYGRGSGNQPQHF.

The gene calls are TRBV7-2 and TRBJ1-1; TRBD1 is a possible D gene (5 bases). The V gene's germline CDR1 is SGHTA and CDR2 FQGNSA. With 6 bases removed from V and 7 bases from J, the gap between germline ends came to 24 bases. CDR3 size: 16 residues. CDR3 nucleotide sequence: TGTGCCAGCAGATTATTCCGGGACGCTGCGTTCGGTGAAGCTTTCTTT. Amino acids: CASRLFRDAAFGEAFF.

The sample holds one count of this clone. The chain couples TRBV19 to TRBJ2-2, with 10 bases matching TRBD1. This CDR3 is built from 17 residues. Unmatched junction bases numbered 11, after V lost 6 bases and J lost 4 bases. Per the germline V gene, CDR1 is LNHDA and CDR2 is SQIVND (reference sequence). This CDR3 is CASSLIWGQGITGELFF. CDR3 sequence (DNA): TGTGCCAGTAGCCTAATCTGGGGACAGGGGATCACCGGGGAGCTGTTTTTT. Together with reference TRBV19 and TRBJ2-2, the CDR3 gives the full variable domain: DGGITQSPKYLFRKEGQNVTLSCEQNLNHDAMYWYRQDPGQGLRLIYYSQIVNDFQKGDIAEGYSVSREKKESFPLTVTSAQKNPTAFYLCASSLIWGQGITGELFFGEGSRLTVL.

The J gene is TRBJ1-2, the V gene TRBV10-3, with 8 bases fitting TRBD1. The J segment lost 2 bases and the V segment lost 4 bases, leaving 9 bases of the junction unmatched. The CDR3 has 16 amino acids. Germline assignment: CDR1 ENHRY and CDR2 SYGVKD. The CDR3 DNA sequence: TGTGCCATCAGTGGGGACCGATGGACAGGGAACTATGGCTACACCTTC. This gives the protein CAISGDRWTGNYGYTF.

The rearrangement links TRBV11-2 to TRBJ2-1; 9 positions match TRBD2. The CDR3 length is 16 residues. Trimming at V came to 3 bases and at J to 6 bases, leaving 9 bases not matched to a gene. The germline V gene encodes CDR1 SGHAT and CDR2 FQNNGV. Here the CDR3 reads CASSFGERGEFNEQFF. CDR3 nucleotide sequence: TGTGCCAGCAGCTTTGGCGAGCGGGGGGAGTTCAATGAGCAGTTCTTC.

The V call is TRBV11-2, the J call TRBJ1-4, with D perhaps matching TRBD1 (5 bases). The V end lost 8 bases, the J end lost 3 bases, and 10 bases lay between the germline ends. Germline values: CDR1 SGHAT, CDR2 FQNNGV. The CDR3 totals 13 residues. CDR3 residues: CASGAGPNEKLFF. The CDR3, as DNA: TGTGCCAGCGGGGCAGGACCTAATGAAAAACTGTTTTTT.

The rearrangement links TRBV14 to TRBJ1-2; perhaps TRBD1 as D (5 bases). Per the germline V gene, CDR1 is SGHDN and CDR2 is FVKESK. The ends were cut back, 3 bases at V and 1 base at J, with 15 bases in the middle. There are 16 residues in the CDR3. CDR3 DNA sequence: TGTGCCAGCAGCCAGCTCGACAGCATCCTTAACTATGGCTACACCTTC. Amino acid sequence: CASSQLDSILNYGYTF. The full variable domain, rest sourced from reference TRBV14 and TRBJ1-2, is EAGVTQFPSHSVIEKGQTVTLRCDPISGHDNLYWYRRVMGKEIKFLLHFVKESKQDESGMPNNRFLAERTGGTYSTLKVQPAELEDSGVYFCASSQLDSILNYGYTFGSGTRLTVV.

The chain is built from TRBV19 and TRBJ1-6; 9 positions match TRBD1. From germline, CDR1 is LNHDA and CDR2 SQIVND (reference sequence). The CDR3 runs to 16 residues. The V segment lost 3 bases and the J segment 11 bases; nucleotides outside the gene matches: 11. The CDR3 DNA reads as TGTGCCAGTAGTATCCTATCCGAGGGACAGGGCCCACCCCTCCACTTT. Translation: CASSILSEGQGPPLHF.

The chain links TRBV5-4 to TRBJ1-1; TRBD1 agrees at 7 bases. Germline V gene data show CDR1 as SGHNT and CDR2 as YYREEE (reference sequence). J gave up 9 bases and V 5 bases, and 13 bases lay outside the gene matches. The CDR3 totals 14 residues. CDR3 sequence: CASRTDLGTDKAFF. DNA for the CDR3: TGTGCCAGCAGAACAGACCTCGGGACAGATAAAGCTTTCTTT.

The CDR3 coding sequence is TGTGCCAGCTCACCGCGAACGGTGGGGGGAGCGGACAATGAGCAGTTCTTC. It is translated as CASSPRTVGGADNEQFF. The chain combines TRBV18 with TRBJ2-1; TRBD2 is a possible D gene (6 bases). CDR3 length: 17 residues. The germline gives CDR1 KGHSH, CDR2 LQKENI. The V end was cut by 3 bases, the J end by 5 bases, with 20 bases between.

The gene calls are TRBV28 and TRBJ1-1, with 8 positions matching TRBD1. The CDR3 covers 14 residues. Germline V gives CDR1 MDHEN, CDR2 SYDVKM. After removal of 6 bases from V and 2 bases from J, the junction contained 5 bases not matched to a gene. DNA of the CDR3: TGTGCCAGCAGCTCGACAGGGGAAAACACTGAAGCTTTCTTT. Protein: CASSSTGENTEAFF. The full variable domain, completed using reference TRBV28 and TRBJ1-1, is DVKVTQSSRYLVKRTGEKVFLECVQDMDHENMFWYRQDPGLGLRLIYFSYDVKMKEKGDIPEGYSVSREKKERFSLILESASTNQTSMYLCASSSTGENTEAFFGQGTRLTVV.

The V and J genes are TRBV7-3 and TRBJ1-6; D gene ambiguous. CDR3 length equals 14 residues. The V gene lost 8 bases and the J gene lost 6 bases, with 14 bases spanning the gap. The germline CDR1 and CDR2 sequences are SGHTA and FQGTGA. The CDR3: CASPSYGSNSPLHF. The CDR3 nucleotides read TGTGCCAGCCCTAGTTACGGTAGTAATTCACCCCTCCACTTT.

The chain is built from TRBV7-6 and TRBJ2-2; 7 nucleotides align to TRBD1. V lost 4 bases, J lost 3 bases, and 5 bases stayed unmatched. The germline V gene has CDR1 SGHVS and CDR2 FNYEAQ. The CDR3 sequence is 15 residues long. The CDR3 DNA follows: TGTGCCAGCAGCTCCGACAGGGAGTACACCGGGGAGCTGTTTTTT. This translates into CASSSDREYTGELFF.

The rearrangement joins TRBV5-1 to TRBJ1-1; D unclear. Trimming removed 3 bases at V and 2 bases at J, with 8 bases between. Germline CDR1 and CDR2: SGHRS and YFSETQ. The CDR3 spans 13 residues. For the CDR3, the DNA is TGCGCCAGCAGCTACCACAGCAACACTGAAGCTTTCTTT. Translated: CASSYHSNTEAFF. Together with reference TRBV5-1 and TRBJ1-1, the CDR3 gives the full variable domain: KAGVTQTPRYLIKTRGQQVTLSCSPISGHRSVSWYQQTPGQGLQFLFEYFSETQRNKGNFPGRFSGRQFSNSRSEMNVSTLELGDSALYLCASSYHSNTEAFFGQGTRLTVV.

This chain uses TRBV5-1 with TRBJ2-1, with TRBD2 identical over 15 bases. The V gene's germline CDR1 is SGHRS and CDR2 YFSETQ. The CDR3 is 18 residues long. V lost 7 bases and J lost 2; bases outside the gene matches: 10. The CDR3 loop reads CASGPLGTSGGPYNEQFF. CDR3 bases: TGCGCCAGCGGGCCTCTCGGGACTAGCGGGGGGCCCTACAATGAGCAGTTCTTC. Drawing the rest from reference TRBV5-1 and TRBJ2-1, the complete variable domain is KAGVTQTPRYLIKTRGQQVTLSCSPISGHRSVSWYQQTPGQGLQFLFEYFSETQRNKGNFPGRFSGRQFSNSRSEMNVSTLELGDSALYLCASGPLGTSGGPYNEQFFGPGTRLTVL.

As DNA, the CDR3 is TGTGCCAGCAGCTTAGATGATAACTATGGCTACACCTTC. The encoded protein is CASSLDDNYGYTF. The gene calls are TRBV7-3 and TRBJ1-2; D gene unclear. Germline lookup yields CDR1 SGHTA and CDR2 FQGTGA. CDR3 length equals 13 residues. Trimming removed 2 bases from V and 1 base from J, with 5 bases in between.

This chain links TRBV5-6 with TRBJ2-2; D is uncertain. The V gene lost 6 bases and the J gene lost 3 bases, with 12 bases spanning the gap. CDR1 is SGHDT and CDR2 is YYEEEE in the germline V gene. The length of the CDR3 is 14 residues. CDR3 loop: CASIQNGYTGELFF. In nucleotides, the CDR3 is TGTGCCAGCATCCAAAACGGGTACACCGGGGAGCTGTTTTTT. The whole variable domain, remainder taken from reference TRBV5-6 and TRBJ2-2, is DAGVTQSPTHLIKTRGQQVTLRCSPKSGHDTVSWYQQALGQGPQFIFQYYEEEERQRGNFPDRFSGHQFPNYSSELNVNALLLGDSALYLCASIQNGYTGELFFGEGSRLTVL.

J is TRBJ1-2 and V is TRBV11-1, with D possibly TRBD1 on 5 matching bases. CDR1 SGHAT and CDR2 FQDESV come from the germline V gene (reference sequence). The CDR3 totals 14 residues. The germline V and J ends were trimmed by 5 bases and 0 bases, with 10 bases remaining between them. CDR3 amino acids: CASSPYRTNYGYTF. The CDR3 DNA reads TGTGCCAGCAGCCCTTACAGGACTAACTATGGCTACACCTTC.

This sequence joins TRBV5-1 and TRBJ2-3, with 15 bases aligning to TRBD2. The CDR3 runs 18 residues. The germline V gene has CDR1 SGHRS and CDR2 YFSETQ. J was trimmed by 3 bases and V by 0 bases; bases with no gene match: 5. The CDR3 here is CASSLGGLAGGRTDTQYF. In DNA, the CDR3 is TGCGCCAGCAGCTTGGGCGGACTAGCGGGGGGGAGGACAGATACGCAGTATTTT.

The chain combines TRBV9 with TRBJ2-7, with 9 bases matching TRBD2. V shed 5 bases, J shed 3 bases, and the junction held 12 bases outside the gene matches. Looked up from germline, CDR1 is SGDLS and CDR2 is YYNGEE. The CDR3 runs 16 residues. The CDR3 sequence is CASSVGVAGAFYEQYF. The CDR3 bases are TGTGCCAGCAGTGTGGGGGTAGCGGGGGCCTTCTACGAGCAGTACTTC.

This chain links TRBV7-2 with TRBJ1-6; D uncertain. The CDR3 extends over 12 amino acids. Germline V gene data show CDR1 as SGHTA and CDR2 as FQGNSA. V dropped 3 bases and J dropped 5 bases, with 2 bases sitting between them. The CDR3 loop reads CASSFNNSPLHF. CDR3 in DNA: TGTGCCAGCAGCTTTAATAATTCACCCCTCCACTTT.